This is a list of T cell receptor beta chains from one sample in a study of blood T cell repertoires in COVID-19. This table comes from immunoSEQ multiplex PCR, and its TCRdb copy is limited to in-frame clones, with some not included. The table lists roughly 130,000 clones, around 87% of them singletons, with more than 3.5% in the top ten. The sample was peripheral blood. These receptors originate from a woman aged 60-75 years with acute or convalescent COVID-19. The CDR3 runs from the conserved cysteine through the conserved F or W. Each record gives: D gene, clone size, V gene, J gene, CDR3 protein, CDR3 DNA. The D gene is left open where the match is weak. Some rows have no size entry. The others give once, few or many, or a class for an expanded clone.

>-|-|TRBV29-1|TRBJ2-5
CSVLGQNLETQYF
TGCAGCGTTCTAGGACAAAACCTGGAGACCCAGTACTTC
>-|-|TRBV6-1|TRBJ2-1
CASSDKAGGNNEQFF
TGTGCCAGCAGTGACAAAGCGGGCGGGAACAATGAGCAGTTCTTC
>TRBD1|-|TRBV9|TRBJ1-4
CASSVDGRGLGELFF
TGTGCCAGCAGCGTAGACGGTAGGGGGCTCGGGGAACTGTTTTTT
>TRBD2|-|TRBV30|TRBJ2-7
CAWTSGSREQYF
TGTGCCTGGACCAGCGGGAGCCGCGAGCAGTACTTC
>TRBD1|-|TRBV19|TRBJ1-2
CASSTTGATGGYTF
TGTGCCAGTAGTACGACAGGGGCCACTGGAGGCTACACCTTC
>-|-|TRBV27|TRBJ2-7
CASSFRPQGSYEQYF
TGTGCCAGCAGCTTCCGCCCGCAGGGCTCCTACGAGCAGTACTTC
>-|-|TRBV5-1|TRBJ1-1
CASSLFGLTPNTEAFF
TGCGCCAGCAGCTTGTTTGGTCTAACCCCGAACACTGAAGCTTTCTTT
>-|-|TRBV19|TRBJ2-1
CASTGRTAGSYNEQFF
TGTGCCAGTACTGGGAGGACGGCTGGCTCCTACAATGAGCAGTTCTTC
>-|-|TRBV28|TRBJ1-5
CASSLIGNQPQHF
TGTGCCAGCAGTTTAATCGGCAATCAGCCCCAGCATTTT
>TRBD2|-|TRBV27|TRBJ2-7
CASSLLAGRYEQYF
TGTGCCAGCAGTTTACTAGCGGGCCGCTACGAGCAGTACTTC
>-|-|TRBV24-1|TRBJ2-1
CATSRANEQFF
TGTGCCACCTCCCGAGCCAATGAGCAGTTCTTC
>TRBD2|-|TRBV10-2|TRBJ2-1
CASRLAGSFSSYNEQFF
TGCGCCAGCAGACTAGCGGGATCATTTAGCTCCTACAATGAGCAGTTCTTC
>-|-|TRBV2|TRBJ1-1
CASTPSGGRTEAFF
TGTGCCAGCACCCCCTCAGGAGGGCGGACTGAAGCTTTCTTT
>TRBD1|-|TRBV7-9|TRBJ2-6
CASSFTGTVGTGANVLTF
TGTGCCAGCAGCTTTACCGGGACAGTGGGGACTGGGGCCAACGTCCTGACTTTC
>TRBD1|-|TRBV3-1/TRBV3-2|TRBJ1-2
CASSQRTGAPQGGYTF
TGTGCCAGCAGCCAACGAACAGGGGCTCCTCAGGGGGGCTACACCTTC
>TRBD2|-|TRBV6-5|TRBJ2-2
CASSLLSGSGTGELFF
TGTGCCAGCAGTTTACTTAGCGGGAGTGGCACCGGGGAGCTGTTTTTT
>-|few|TRBV27|TRBJ1-6
CASKLSQPSPLHF
TGTGCCAGCAAACTAAGCCAACCATCACCCCTCCACTTT
>TRBD2|-|TRBV5-4|TRBJ2-1
CASSSPAGVESYNEQFF
TGTGCCAGCAGCTCCCCAGCGGGAGTAGAATCCTACAATGAGCAGTTCTTC
>TRBD2|-|TRBV28|TRBJ2-2
CASNPSGRGNTGELFF
TGTGCCAGCAACCCTAGCGGGAGGGGGAACACCGGGGAGCTGTTTTTT
>TRBD1|-|TRBV2|TRBJ1-2
CASSPDRGNYGYTF
TGTGCCAGCAGCCCAGACAGGGGAAACTATGGCTACACCTTC
>-|-|TRBV27|TRBJ1-6
CASSSQAGRSPLHF
TGTGCCAGCAGTTCACAGGCTGGGCGATCACCCCTCCACTTT
>-|-|TRBV5-1|TRBJ2-2
CASSLDYRELFF
TGCGCCAGCAGCTTGGACTACCGAGAGCTGTTTTTT
>TRBD2|few|TRBV20-1|TRBJ2-1
CSASRLAGGFAYNEQFF
TGCAGTGCTAGTAGACTAGCGGGAGGTTTCGCCTACAATGAGCAGTTCTTC
>-|-|TRBV5-1|TRBJ2-5
CASSNMQETQYF
TGCGCCAGCAGTAATATGCAAGAGACCCAGTACTTC
>-|once|TRBV7-2|TRBJ1-1
CASSSGHQNTEAFF
TGTGCCAGCAGCTCGGGACACCAGAACACTGAAGCTTTCTTT
>-|-|TRBV15|TRBJ1-4
CATSRDPRLNEKLFF
TGTGCCACCAGCAGAGATCCCCGTCTGAATGAAAAACTGTTTTTT
>TRBD1|-|TRBV29-1|TRBJ1-2
CSVGHRGSDGYTF
TGCAGCGTTGGTCACAGGGGCTCGGATGGCTACACCTTC
>-|once|TRBV12-3/TRBV12-4|TRBJ2-2
CASSLRGGGELFF
TGTGCCAGCAGTTTAAGGGGCGGCGGGGAGCTGTTTTTT
>-|-|TRBV11-2|TRBJ1-3
CASSSIRFSGNTIYF
TGTGCCAGCAGCTCCATACGGTTCTCTGGAAACACCATATATTTT
>-|once|TRBV29-1|TRBJ1-6
CSVKGGTNSPLHF
TGCAGCGTCAAGGGAGGGACAAATTCACCCCTCCACTTT
>TRBD2|-|TRBV3-1/TRBV3-2|TRBJ2-7
CASSPPGLAGVYEQYF
TGTGCCAGCAGCCCACCGGGACTAGCGGGAGTCTACGAGCAGTACTTC
>-|-|TRBV2|TRBJ1-5
CASRIYLGGNQPQHF
TGTGCCAGCAGAATTTACCTTGGGGGGAATCAGCCCCAGCATTTT
>-|-|TRBV7-3|TRBJ2-3
CASSFLSSDTQYF
TGTGCCAGCAGCTTCCTTTCCTCGGATACGCAGTATTTT
>-|-|TRBV27|TRBJ2-7
CASSQRGGSYEQYF
TGTGCCAGCAGTCAAAGGGGGGGTTCCTACGAGCAGTACTTC
>-|-|TRBV6-5|TRBJ1-2
CASLPPHFYGYTF
TGTGCCAGCTTACCACCGCACTTCTATGGCTACACCTTC
>-|-|TRBV28|TRBJ1-1
CASTFRVDTEAFF
TGTGCCAGCACCTTCCGGGTAGACACTGAAGCTTTCTTT
>-|-|TRBV3-1/TRBV3-2|TRBJ1-2
CASSPLTNYGYTF
TGTGCCAGCAGCCCACTGACTAACTATGGCTACACCTTC
>TRBD1|once|TRBV5-1|TRBJ1-2
CASSLFAPGGSAYGYTF
TGCGCCAGCAGCTTGTTCGCCCCAGGGGGGAGTGCCTATGGCTACACCTTC
>-|-|TRBV5-1|TRBJ2-2
CASSLGEATGELFF
TGCGCCAGCAGCTTGGGAGAGGCTACCGGGGAGCTGTTTTTT
>TRBD2|-|TRBV28|TRBJ2-2
CASSLSSGGGGGLFF
TGTGCCAGCAGTTTATCCTCCGGGGGCGGGGGGGGGCTGTTTTTT
>-|-|TRBV6-1|TRBJ1-5
CASSGGWGISNQPQHF
TGTGCCAGCAGTGGAGGGTGGGGAATAAGCAATCAGCCCCAGCATTTT
>-|-|TRBV29-1|TRBJ1-1
CSVDRGFEAFF
TGCAGCGTTGACAGGGGCTTTGAAGCTTTCTTT
>-|-|TRBV5-1|TRBJ1-3
CASSLDSSGNTIYF
TGCGCCAGCAGCTTGGACAGCTCTGGAAACACCATATATTTT
>-|-|TRBV11-3|TRBJ1-2
CASSLAGRGSNYGYTF
TGTGCCAGCAGCTTAGCCGGCAGGGGTTCGAACTATGGCTACACCTTC
>-|-|TRBV5-4|TRBJ2-1
CASSDAGTYNEQFF
TGTGCCAGCAGCGACGCCGGGACTTACAATGAGCAGTTCTTC
>-|once|TRBV19|TRBJ2-1
CASSILSGGEQFF
TGTGCCAGTAGTATCCTTAGCGGAGGTGAGCAGTTCTTC
>TRBD1|few|TRBV7-9|TRBJ1-6
CASSRQGLSSPLHF
TGTGCCAGCAGCCGACAGGGGTTAAGTTCACCCCTCCACTTT
>-|-|TRBV20-1|TRBJ2-3
CSASSSDLSTDTQYF
TGCAGTGCTAGTTCTAGCGACCTAAGCACAGATACGCAGTATTTT
>TRBD2|once|TRBV14|TRBJ2-5
CASSQRLAGRETQYF
TGTGCCAGCAGCCAGAGACTAGCGGGTAGGGAGACCCAGTACTTC
>-|-|TRBV6-5|TRBJ2-1
CASSYSGWDSYNEQFF
TGTGCCAGCAGTTACTCGGGTTGGGACTCATACAATGAGCAGTTCTTC
>TRBD1|-|TRBV5-1|TRBJ2-1
CASSLQGAGNEQFF
TGCGCCAGCAGCTTGCAGGGGGCGGGCAATGAGCAGTTCTTC
>TRBD1|-|TRBV7-8|TRBJ2-3
CASSLDRVGPTVADTQYF
TGTGCCAGCAGCTTGGACAGGGTGGGACCTACAGTGGCAGATACGCAGTATTTT
>TRBD2|-|TRBV28|TRBJ2-2
CASWASGLTGELFF
TGTGCCAGCTGGGCTAGCGGCCTCACCGGGGAGCTGTTTTTT
>-|few|TRBV9|TRBJ1-5
CASSVAPNQPQHF
TGTGCCAGCAGCGTGGCTCCCAATCAGCCCCAGCATTTT
>TRBD1|-|TRBV3-1/TRBV3-2|TRBJ1-6
CASSHGQGNSPLHF
TGTGCCAGCAGCCACGGACAGGGGAATTCACCCCTCCACTTT